These 12 T cell receptor beta chains originate from one sample sequenced in a study of CD8 T cells in ankylosing spondylitis (dated by TCRdb to the late 2010s). General conclusions and limits of the study: A TCR beta motif made up of roughly eight highly homologous amino acid variants appeared to be characteristic of blood from ankylosing spondylitis patients.

The antigens these receptors bind are not known. Library preparation employed 5' RACE. Instrument on record: Illumina HiSeq 2500. Using fastp trimming at Q25 and MiXCR clonotype assembly, TCRdb reanalyzed the public sequencing data and kept in-frame beta chains. Each record represents a unique CDR3 protein, reported with the most common genes and DNA among its rows. The sample includes some 840,000 distinct CDR3 sequences, with approximately 12% observed a single time. The ten largest clones add up to about 0.49% of the sample. The sample taken for sequencing was blood, either unsorted or a sorted T cell fraction (not recorded which). Receptors originate from a male donor with ankylosing spondylitis.

The chain is built from TRBV3-1 and TRBJ2-5, with D perhaps TRBD2 (6 bases). Deletions cut 4 bases from V and 5 bases from J, with 20 bases between. In germline, CDR1 is LGHDT, CDR2 YNNKEL (reference sequence). The CDR3 runs to 16 residues. CDR3 in DNA: TGTGCCAGCAGCCCAGGGAGGTCTAGGGTGGAGGAGACCCAGTACTTC. This translates into CASSPGRSRVEETQYF.

The CDR3 DNA reads TGTGCCAGCAGCTTAGAGCGGACAGGAGTTCAGCCCCAGCATTTT. Its translation is CASSLERTGVQPQHF. The chain joins TRBV11-2 to TRBJ1-5; 7 bases are shared with TRBD1. Germline trimming cut 0 bases from V and 6 bases from J; bases unmatched to any gene: 5. There are 15 residues in the CDR3. CDR1 and CDR2 from the germline V gene are SGHAT and FQNNGV.

The chain has TRBV27 and TRBJ2-3; 7 bases line up with TRBD2. The V segment lost 5 bases and the J segment 3 bases; nucleotides outside the gene matches: 11. The CDR3 extends over 16 amino acids. Germline V gene lookup returns CDR1 MNHEY and CDR2 SMNVEV (reference sequence). CDR3 sequence: CASSAQKRGRTDTQYF. The CDR3 DNA is TGTGCCAGCAGTGCCCAAAAGCGGGGTAGGACAGATACGCAGTATTTT.

This clonotype appeared a single time. A read error may produce the germline difference seen at one junction end. This chain joins TRBV4-3 and TRBJ2-1; D might be TRBD2 (5 bases). The CDR3 sequence is 15 residues long. Germline CDR1 LGHNA, CDR2 YSLEER. CDR3 coding DNA: TGCGCCAGCAGCCAAGAGTCCTGGACTGGCAATGGGCAGTTCTTC. It specifies CASSQESWTGNGQFF.

There are a few counts of this clonotype. J is TRBJ2-3 and V is TRBV20-1; a possible D gene is TRBD2 (5 bases). This CDR3 comprises 15 residues. The germline gives CDR1 DFQATT, CDR2 SNEGSKA (reference sequence). Trimming left V 2 bases short and J 0 bases short, with 12 bases between. This chain's CDR3 is CSARKLVSSTDTQYF. Written as DNA, the CDR3 is TGCAGTGCTAGAAAACTAGTCTCTAGCACAGATACGCAGTATTTT.

In its sample, this clonotype was seen a few times. An end of the junction does not agree with germline; a read error may underlie this. The chain has TRBV10-2 and TRBJ1-6; D is uncertain. The CDR3 sequence is 14 residues long. The germline V gene encodes CDR1 WSHSY and CDR2 SAAADI. Here the CDR3 DNA reads TGCGCCAGCAATCCGGGCCCCTACAATTCACCCCTCCACTTT. This encodes CASNPGPYNSPLHF.

This clonotype was detected a few times. This chain connects TRBV6-1 to TRBJ1-5; D is unclear. V lost 6 bases and J lost 2, with 14 bases in between. There are 15 residues in the CDR3. Germline CDR1 is MNHNS and CDR2 is SASEGT. In DNA, the CDR3 is TGTGCCAGCAGAGATCTGAGCTTTGGCAATCAGCCCCAGCATTTT. Translation gives CASRDLSFGNQPQHF.

In its sample, this clonotype was seen a few times. The V call is TRBV20-1, the J call TRBJ1-5; D is perhaps TRBD1 (6 bases). V was clipped by 3 bases and J by 4 bases, with 22 bases between them. CDR1 is DFQATT, CDR2 SNEGSKA, per germline (reference sequence). The CDR3 covers 17 residues. The CDR3 DNA sequence: TGCAGTGCTAGGAGGGGGACCCTAAGAACCAAAAATCAGCCCCAGCATTTT. It codes for CSARRGTLRTKNQPQHF.

The V call is TRBV7-9, the J call TRBJ2-3; D is unresolved. Germline-derived CDR1 and CDR2 are SEHNR and FQNEAQ (reference sequence). CDR3 size: 15 residues. V was cut by 11 bases and J by 1 base, with 19 bases left in between. The CDR3 bases are TGTGCCTTCAAAGTCACTGAACGGGGCACAGATACGCAGTATTTT. This codes for CAFKVTERGTDTQYF.

The sample holds a few counts of this clonotype. The chain links TRBV6-6 to TRBJ1-1; the D is unclear. The CDR3 has 13 amino acids. CDR1 MNHNY and CDR2 SVGAGI come from the germline V gene (reference sequence). V gave up 4 bases and J gave up 5 bases, with 11 bases separating them. The CDR3 loop is CASSWPGVTEAFF. The DNA for the CDR3 is TGTGCCAGCAGTTGGCCCGGGGTAACTGAAGCTTTCTTT.

This clonotype occurred a few times. V usage is TRBV6-1 and J usage is TRBJ2-2; D perhaps matches TRBD1 (6 bases). Germline assignment: CDR1 MNHNS and CDR2 SASEGT. The CDR3 loop spans 15 amino acids. The ends were cut back, 6 bases at V and 1 base at J, with 12 bases in the middle. The CDR3: CASRTPGQNTGELFF. CDR3 coding DNA: TGTGCCAGCAGAACCCCGGGACAGAACACCGGGGAGCTGTTTTTT.

The chain uses TRBV28 and TRBJ2-5; D is possibly TRBD1 (7 bases). The CDR3 extends over 16 amino acids. Between the trimmed V and J ends, which lost 7 bases and 2 bases, there was a span of 20 bases. The V gene's germline CDR1 is MDHEN and CDR2 SYDVKM. In DNA form, the CDR3 reads TGTGCCAGCACCCAACCGGGCAGGGGGGCACAAGAGACCCAGTACTTC. Residues: CASTQPGRGAQETQYF.